One and the same sample provided the 23 T cell receptor beta chains below, sequenced in a study of blood T cell repertoires in COVID-19. Generated by immunoSEQ multiplex PCR, the TCRdb table keeps only in-frame clones and is missing some. The sample lists approximately 270,000 clones, roughly 85% occurring once. The material sequenced was peripheral blood. Receptors were obtained from a man aged 18 to 35 with active or convalescent COVID-19.

This clone was detected a few times. The gene calls are TRBV29-1 and TRBJ1-1, with a weak D call TRBD1 (5 bases). V lost 7 bases to trimming and J lost 10 bases, with 22 bases between them. Germline assignment: CDR1 SQVTM and CDR2 ANQGSEA. The CDR3 runs 13 residues. This CDR3 is CSATTAGNFAAFF. The CDR3 DNA is TGCAGCGCCACGACGGCAGGGAACTTCGCAGCTTTCTTT.

This rearrangement joins TRBV2 to TRBJ2-3; D unresolved. Germline CDR1 reads SNHLY; CDR2 reads FYNNEI. V shed 8 bases and J shed 1 base, with 7 bases lying between them. The CDR3 runs 12 residues. CDR3 DNA: TGTGCCAGCCTCAGCGGCACAGATACGCAGTATTTT. Protein sequence: CASLSGTDTQYF.

This chain connects TRBV3-1 (or the pseudogene TRBV3-2) to TRBJ1-1; TRBD1 might be the D (6 bases). The CDR3 has 12 amino acids. In germline, CDR1 is LGHDT, CDR2 YNNKEL (reference sequence). V was cut by 2 bases and J by 7 bases, with 8 bases left in between. CDR3 residues: CASSQTGNEAFF. The CDR3 coding sequence is TGTGCCAGCAGCCAAACAGGGAATGAAGCTTTCTTT.

The chain joins TRBV14 to TRBJ1-2, with a weak D call TRBD1 (6 bases). This CDR3 contains 14 residues. Germline V CDR1 and CDR2: SGHDN, FVKESK. V shed 1 base and J shed 1 base, with 7 bases lying between them. CDR3 loop: CASSQGGHNYGYTF. The CDR3 nucleotides are TGTGCCAGCAGCCAAGGGGGACATAACTATGGCTACACCTTC.

The chain combines TRBV7-6 with TRBJ2-1; 12 bases map to TRBD2. The CDR3 runs 16 residues. The V gene's germline CDR1 is SGHVS and CDR2 FNYEAQ. Germline trimming cut 4 bases from V and 1 base from J; bases unmatched to any gene: 2. Here the CDR3 DNA reads TGTGCCAGCAGCTCCCTAGCGGGGGGGTCCTACAATGAGCAGTTCTTC. Protein product: CASSSLAGGSYNEQFF.

The chain carries TRBV15 and TRBJ2-5, with 7 nucleotides matching TRBD2. CDR1 LNHNV and CDR2 YYDKDF come from the germline V gene (reference sequence). This CDR3 region has 14 residues. Trimming at V came to 3 bases and at J to 1 base, leaving 2 bases not matched to a gene. As DNA, the CDR3 is TGTGCCACCAGCAGTCTAGCGGTCCAAGAGACCCAGTACTTC. Encoded protein: CATSSLAVQETQYF.

The J gene is TRBJ2-7, the V gene TRBV13; 9 bases fit TRBD1. Germline CDR1 and CDR2: PRHDT and FYEKMQ (reference sequence). This CDR3 has 17 residues. Trimming cost V 0 bases and J 4 bases; bases outside gene matches: 10. CDR3 amino acids: CASSLGRLTGGRYEQYF. The CDR3 region has the DNA TGTGCCAGCAGCTTAGGCCGGCTAACAGGGGGCAGGTACGAGCAGTACTTC.

This chain connects TRBV10-1 to TRBJ1-1; D is undetermined. Trimming stripped 8 bases from V and 10 bases from J, with 17 bases between. Germline V gene data show CDR1 as WNHNN and CDR2 as SYGVQD (reference sequence). CDR3 length: 12 residues. The CDR3 DNA reads TGCGCCAGCTGCCCGGGGTTTAGGGTAGCTTTCTTT. It specifies CASCPGFRVAFF.

The rearrangement uses TRBV28 and TRBJ1-2; TRBD1 matches 7 bases. Germline V gene sequence: CDR1 MDHEN, CDR2 SYDVKM. The CDR3 spans 14 residues. J was trimmed by 4 bases and V by 5 bases; bases with no gene match: 7. CDR3 DNA: TGTGCCAGCAGTCCGGGACAGCGGTCCTATGGCTACACCTTC. Translated: CASSPGQRSYGYTF.

The V gene is TRBV20-1, the J gene TRBJ1-1; 9 bases agree with TRBD1. With V trimmed by 6 bases and J by 10 bases, 3 bases remained unmatched. The CDR3 contains 10 residues. Germline values: CDR1 DFQATT, CDR2 SNEGSKA (reference sequence). The CDR3: CSAPDRGAFF. The DNA for the CDR3 is TGCAGTGCCCCGGACAGGGGAGCTTTCTTT.

This clone was found a few times. The CDR3 reads CASSRGTGVFDTEAFF. CDR3 nucleotides: TGTGCCAGCAGCCGGGGGACAGGGGTGTTTGACACTGAAGCTTTCTTT. The gene calls are TRBV7-3 and TRBJ1-1; 10 bases map to TRBD1. The length of the CDR3 is 16 residues. Germline CDR1 is SGHTA and CDR2 is FQGTGA. Germline trimming cut 5 bases from V and 3 bases from J; bases unmatched to any gene: 9.

The chain has TRBV6-6 and TRBJ1-5; 7 nucleotides align to TRBD1. V shed 6 bases, J shed 5 bases, and the junction held 7 bases outside the gene matches. CDR1 and CDR2 from the germline V gene are MNHNY and SVGAGI (reference sequence). The CDR3 totals 14 residues. The DNA for the CDR3 is TGTGCCAGCAGCTCCGGGACAGCCTATCAGCCCCAGCATTTT. Its protein is CASSSGTAYQPQHF.

The gene calls are TRBV6-2 or TRBV6-3 and TRBJ2-7; D might be TRBD1 (5 bases). Per the germline V gene, CDR1 is MNHEY and CDR2 is SVGEGT. CDR3 size: 15 residues. Trimming shortened V by 6 bases and J by 2 bases, and 17 bases separated the two germline ends. DNA of the CDR3: TGTGCCAGCAGCCCACGACAGCTGCTAGCCTACGAGCAGTACTTC. It translates to CASSPRQLLAYEQYF.

The chain recombines TRBV11-2 with TRBJ1-2; D is perhaps TRBD1 (5 bases). The CDR3 totals 16 residues. V was clipped by 5 bases and J by 2 bases, with 18 bases between them. CDR1 is SGHAT and CDR2 is FQNNGV in the germline V gene. The CDR3 region has the DNA TGTGCCAGCAGCCCCGGGGGATTTGGGGGAAACTATGGCTACACCTTC. Its translation: CASSPGGFGGNYGYTF. The complete variable domain, with remaining parts taken from reference TRBV11-2 and TRBJ1-2, reads EAGVAQSPRYKIIEKRQSVAFWCNPISGHATLYWYQQILGQGPKLLIQFQNNGVVDDSQLPKDRFSAERLKGVDSTLKIQPAKLEDSAVYLCASSPGGFGGNYGYTFGSGTRLTVV.

The chain has TRBV4-3 and TRBJ2-7; 8 bases fit TRBD1. CDR1 is LGHNA, CDR2 YSLEER, per germline. Losses at the gene ends were 0 bases for V and 4 bases for J; bases not matched to a gene: 8. This CDR3 contains 16 residues. This CDR3 reads CASSQDGGQGYYEQYF. The CDR3 coding sequence is TGCGCCAGCAGCCAAGATGGAGGACAGGGTTATTACGAGCAGTACTTC.

The chain is built from TRBV3-1 (or the pseudogene TRBV3-2) and TRBJ2-3, with 9 bases identical to TRBD2. The CDR3 covers 18 residues. Trimming took 4 bases from V and 2 from J; bases not matched to a gene: 13. Germline V gene data show CDR1 as LGHDT and CDR2 as YNNKEL (reference sequence). In DNA form, the CDR3 reads TGTGCCAGCAGCCCCTTCGCTTCTAGCGGGGCCTTCACAGATACGCAGTATTTT. Encoded protein: CASSPFASSGAFTDTQYF.

The V gene is TRBV5-1, the J gene TRBJ1-4, with unresolved D. The CDR3 loop spans 15 amino acids. Germline V gene sequence: CDR1 SGHRS, CDR2 YFSETQ. Trimming took 5 bases from V and 0 from J, leaving 11 bases between them. CDR3 sequence: CASSHSGATNEKLFF. DNA of the CDR3: TGCGCCAGCAGTCACTCAGGTGCAACTAATGAAAAACTGTTTTTT.

The V call is TRBV10-1, the J call TRBJ1-6, with 12 bases lining up with TRBD1. The length of the CDR3 is 16 residues. Germline V CDR1 and CDR2: WNHNN, SYGVQD (reference sequence). Germline trimming cut 9 bases from V and 4 bases from J; bases unmatched to any gene: 7. CDR3 region: CASPGTGGFYNSPLHF. The CDR3 nucleotides are TGCGCCAGTCCCGGGACAGGGGGCTTTTATAATTCACCCCTCCACTTT.

The chain combines TRBV6-5 with TRBJ1-2; possibly TRBD1 for D (5 bases). The CDR3 has 15 residues. Germline lookup yields CDR1 MNHEY and CDR2 SVGAGI. Trimming pared 10 bases from V and 0 bases from J, leaving 18 bases between. Here the CDR3 reads CATVGLVGPNYGYTF. Here the CDR3 DNA reads TGTGCCACCGTTGGGTTGGTGGGGCCTAACTATGGCTACACCTTC.

The chain carries TRBV2 and TRBJ2-7; 7 bases match TRBD1. CDR1 and CDR2 from the germline V gene are SNHLY and FYNNEI. The length of the CDR3 is 15 residues. With V trimmed by 6 bases and J by 2 bases, 10 bases remained unmatched. The CDR3 sequence is CASRDATGATYEQYF. DNA of the CDR3: TGTGCCAGCAGGGATGCTACAGGGGCAACCTACGAGCAGTACTTC.

The chain joins TRBV28 to TRBJ1-5; no reliable D call. The CDR3 spans 14 residues. Germline V CDR1 and CDR2: MDHEN, SYDVKM. V was clipped by 6 bases and J by 1 base, with 10 bases between them. The CDR3 reads CASRAGRSNQPQHF. CDR3 DNA: TGTGCCAGCAGGGCTGGCAGAAGCAATCAGCCCCAGCATTTT.

This chain joins TRBV21-1 and TRBJ1-1; TRBD1 is the table's D call and was not checked against the DNA. TRBV21-1 is a pseudogene locus. The CDR3 is 14 residues long. CDR3 protein: CASRGPPANTEAFF. The CDR3 coding sequence is TGTGCCAGCAGGGGCCCGCCGGCCAACACTGAAGCTTTCTTT.

The chain uses TRBV5-8 and TRBJ1-2; no clear D. The V end lost 0 bases, the J end lost 7 bases, and 19 bases lay between the germline ends. Germline CDR1 reads SGHTS; CDR2 reads YDEGEE. The CDR3 contains 16 residues. For the CDR3, the DNA is TGTGCCAGCAGCTTGGTTCCAACCGGGGTTATAGGTGGCTACACCTTC. It yields the protein CASSLVPTGVIGGYTF.